Below, 7 T cell receptor beta chains from the same sample are listed, as sequenced in a study of T cell clonotyping in hematopoietic cell transplantation. Here immunoSEQ multiplex PCR was the method, and the copy in TCRdb shows in-frame clones only, minus some. Of around 8,400 clones detected, roughly four fifths appear once; the ten largest clones hold under 5%. The specimen comprised peripheral blood mononuclear cells, sampled 180 days after allogeneic stem cell transplant. The receptors originated from a female patient aged 50-59 years who had an allogeneic stem cell transplant from an unrelated donor, so the T cells may come from the graft donor. Some clones in this sample may be carry-over from other donors' samples.

The DNA of the CDR3 is TGTGCCAGTAGCTGGGGCGGACAGGGGGCTGAAGCTTTCTTT. It specifies CASSWGGQGAEAFF. The chain has TRBV19 and TRBJ1-1, with TRBD1 identical over 10 bases. The CDR3 runs 14 residues. CDR1 is LNHDA and CDR2 is SQIVND in the germline V gene (reference sequence). J lost 6 bases, V lost 6 bases, and 7 bases had no gene match.

The table lists this clone with a few counts. V and J are TRBV15 and TRBJ2-2; D may be TRBD2 (5 bases). Germline V gene data show CDR1 as LNHNV and CDR2 as YYDKDF (reference sequence). The V and J ends lost 0 bases and 8 bases respectively, with 10 bases between them. The CDR3 has 14 amino acids. The CDR3 DNA reads as TGTGCCACCAGCAGAGATAGAGGGCCAGGGGAGCTGTTTTTT. Amino acid sequence: CATSRDRGPGELFF.

The sample holds a few counts of this clone. J is TRBJ1-2 and V is TRBV5-1, with D maybe TRBD1 (6 bases). Per the germline V gene, CDR1 is SGHRS and CDR2 is YFSETQ. The CDR3 is 12 residues long. Trimming left V 4 bases short and J 6 bases short, with 10 bases between. This CDR3 is CASSPQGNGYTF. CDR3 in DNA: TGCGCCAGCAGCCCACAGGGTAATGGCTACACCTTC. The full variable domain, rest sourced from reference TRBV5-1 and TRBJ1-2, is KAGVTQTPRYLIKTRGQQVTLSCSPISGHRSVSWYQQTPGQGLQFLFEYFSETQRNKGNFPGRFSGRQFSNSRSEMNVSTLELGDSALYLCASSPQGNGYTFGSGTRLTVV.

The chain recombines TRBV7-9 with TRBJ1-1; D gene ambiguous. This CDR3 is 12 amino acids long. The germline CDR1 and CDR2 sequences are SEHNR and FQNEAQ (reference sequence). V lost 7 bases, J lost 1 base, and 7 bases lay in between. The CDR3 DNA reads as TGTGCCAGCACCTCGTCGAACACTGAAGCTTTCTTT. Translating it yields CASTSSNTEAFF.

The chain couples TRBV2 to TRBJ2-7, with TRBD1 identical over 7 bases. The germline V gene has CDR1 SNHLY and CDR2 FYNNEI. The CDR3 covers 15 residues. Trimming removed 7 bases from V and 0 bases from J; junction bases left unmatched: 9. In DNA form, the CDR3 reads TGTGCCAGCAATGACAGGGTAAGAGGCTCCTACGAGCAGTACTTC. This sequence encodes CASNDRVRGSYEQYF. Supplemented by reference TRBV2 and TRBJ2-7, the full variable domain reads EPEVTQTPSHQVTQMGQEVILRCVPISNHLYFYWYRQILGQKVEFLVSFYNNEISEKSEIFDDQFSVERPDGSNFTLKIRSTKLEDSAMYFCASNDRVRGSYEQYFGPGTRLTVT.

This chain uses TRBV7-3 with TRBJ2-2; TRBD2 aligns across 8 bases. The length of the CDR3 is 16 residues. Germline values: CDR1 SGHTA, CDR2 FQGTGA. V shed 5 bases, J shed 0 bases, and the junction held 5 bases outside the gene matches. Here the CDR3 reads CASSPPGGANTGELFF. CDR3 DNA: TGTGCCAGCAGCCCTCCGGGAGGGGCGAACACCGGGGAGCTGTTTTTT.

The chain joins TRBV29-1 to TRBJ2-2; D uncertain. The CDR3 covers 12 residues. Germline V lookup: CDR1 SQVTM, CDR2 ANQGSEA. V was pared by 4 bases and J by 4 bases, with 7 bases between. The CDR3 coding sequence is TGCAGCGTTGTTGTCGCCACCGGGGAGCTGTTTTTT. Translation gives CSVVVATGELFF.